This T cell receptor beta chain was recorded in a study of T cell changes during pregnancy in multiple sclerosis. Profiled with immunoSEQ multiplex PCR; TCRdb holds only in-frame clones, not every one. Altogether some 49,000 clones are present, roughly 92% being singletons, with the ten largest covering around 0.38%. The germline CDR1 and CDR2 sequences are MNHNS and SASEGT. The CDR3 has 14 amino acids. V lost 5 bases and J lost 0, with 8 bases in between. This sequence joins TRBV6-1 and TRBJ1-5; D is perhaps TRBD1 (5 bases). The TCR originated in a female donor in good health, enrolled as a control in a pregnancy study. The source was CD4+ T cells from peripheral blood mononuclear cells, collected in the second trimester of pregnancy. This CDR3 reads CASSRDFSNQPQHF. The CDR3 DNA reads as TGTGCCAGCAGTCGGGACTTTAGCAATCAGCCCCAGCATTTT.